This entry describes one T cell receptor beta chain. What this receptor recognizes is not known. Base quality data are lacking; no much larger clone is found one base away. Explained via the paper, the treatment or condition label denotes: randomized to nivolumab then ipilimumab (arm A) or the reverse (arm B). Prior DNA-damaging chemotherapy had not been received by any trial patient. CheckMate 064, a randomized, open-label phase II trial of sequential checkpoint blockade, was the source of the samples, all of which came from patients with melanoma. Genomic DNA from formalin-fixed paraffin-embedded (FFPE) tissue samples served as the input for tumor TCR sequencing. Via the germline V gene (reference sequence), CDR1 is MNHEY and CDR2 SMNVEV. The CDR3 has 16 amino acids, counting the end cysteine and phenylalanine. Only the CDR3 DNA is retained, 48 bases long and in frame from the first base. V was cut back by 8 bases and J by 5 bases, leaving a gap of 22 bases between them.

The immunoSEQ Assay was used to immunosequence TCRbeta CDR3 regions from genomic DNA. Prior to high-throughput sequencing, genomic DNA was amplified by bias-controlled multiplex PCR. On the authors' methods: To quantify the absolute abundance of each unique TCRbeta CDR3 region, the sequences were collapsed and filtered. Clonality was defined as 1 minus Pielou's evenness and was calculated using productive rearrangements only. To compute tumor T-cell fraction, TCRbeta template counts were normalized to usable DNA, with usable DNA estimated from several housekeeping genes. A previously published method was used to identify clones whose frequencies were significantly greater in on-treatment samples than in baseline samples. The table comes from immuneACCESS by way of TCRdb, which keeps in-frame sequences with V and J called. Part of the clones is missing from these tables; in studies checked, under half for an unresolved V gene and the rest for unknown reasons. That table gives V, J and clone size, and the DNA gave D and trimming. The sample table records about 13,000 clones; about 28% of these occur just once. Around 17% of the sample belongs to the ten largest clones.

This specimen belongs to a study of sequential checkpoint blockade in melanoma (dated by TCRdb to about 2019). In terms of the full investigation: Patients were randomized 1:1 to first-line nivolumab followed by ipilimumab (arm A) or ipilimumab followed by nivolumab (arm B). Both trial sequences were followed by maintenance nivolumab. DNA from around 90 pretreatment melanoma tumor samples underwent TCRbeta immunosequencing. For about 20 patients, matched tumor biopsies were taken both before treatment and at week 13, after single-agent nivolumab (arm A) or ipilimumab (arm B). Roughly 80% of the matched tumor biopsy pairs taken before and after treatment were from the same lesion.

The paper's findings and limits, for the study overall: Small sample sizes and reduced statistical power limited the analyses of tumor T-cell fraction within each arm. Larger, independent patient cohorts are needed to validate the response-prediction model that combines TCR metrics and mutation burden. Patients whose tumor T-cell fraction and clonality increased by week 13 were about 30 times more likely to achieve clinical benefit. Among patients in the nivolumab-first arm (arm A), tumor TIL clonality before treatment was associated with response (P = .04). Tumor T-cell fraction and clonality were correlated with PD-L1 staining and CD8+ T-cell counts, but not with mutational load.

Source: tumor tissue (inferred from file names), taken from a patient given nivolumab and ipilimumab in sequence. The TCR originated in a human donor with melanoma. The chain joins TRBV27 to TRBJ2-1; a tentative D match to TRBD1 spans 6 bases. CDR3 loop: CASYGPGQGYHNEQFF. The DNA sequence is as follows: TGTGCCAGCTATGGGCCCGGGCAGGGGTATCACAATGAGCAGTTCTTC.